The TCR beta chain under discussion was sequenced for a study of neurological immune-mediated disorders. The CDR3 spans 17 residues. V lost 0 bases to trimming and J lost 4 bases; unmatched junction nucleotides: 10. Germline CDR1 is SGHRS and CDR2 is YFSETQ. This clonotype came up many times. Volunteers attending a blood bank in Maryland, USA, served as healthy controls. A single record per CDR3 protein comes from TCRdb applying MiXCR to the 5' RACE reads. The data show tens of thousands of distinct CDR3 sequences, approximately 9.4% seen once. This chain joins TRBV5-1 and TRBJ2-1, with TRBD1 matching over 7 bases. What was sequenced was PBMCs. The clonotype comes from a man aged 50 to 59 in good health. The CDR3 DNA is TGCGCCAGCAGCTTGGAGGGGGCTCGGACGAAATACAATGAGCAGTTCTTC. Amino acid sequence: CASSLEGARTKYNEQFF. The full variable domain, with the rest looked up from reference TRBV5-1 and TRBJ2-1, is KAGVTQTPRYLIKTRGQQVTLSCSPISGHRSVSWYQQTPGQGLQFLFEYFSETQRNKGNFPGRFSGRQFSNSRSEMNVSTLELGDSALYLCASSLEGARTKYNEQFFGPGTRLTVL.